The 3 T cell receptor beta chains below come from one sample, sequenced in a study of cytomegalovirus exposure and HLA in healthy donors. The study ran its PCR with 60 Vbeta and 13 Jbeta primers. Only in-frame clones appear in the TCRdb table, and some are missing; sequencing was by immunoSEQ multiplex PCR. The sample contains about 160,000 clones, roughly 80% of which appear only once. Sample: PBMCs. These receptors all stem from a female donor in good health and CMV-seronegative.

The chain is built from TRBV29-1 and TRBJ2-6; TRBD2 aligns across 8 bases. This CDR3 is 16 amino acids long. Looked up from germline, CDR1 is SQVTM and CDR2 is ANQGSEA. V trimming: 2 bases; J trimming: 1 base; junction bases outside the gene matches: 4. This CDR3 is CSVEISGSSGANVLTF. The CDR3, as DNA: TGCAGCGTTGAAATCAGCGGGAGTTCTGGGGCCAACGTCCTGACTTTC. The full variable domain, in which reference TRBV29-1 and TRBJ2-6 provide the parts outside the CDR3, is SAVISQKPSRDICQRGTSLTIQCQVDSQVTMMFWYRQQPGQSLTLIATANQGSEATYESGFVIDKFPISRPNLTFSTLTVSNMSPEDSSIYLCSVEISGSSGANVLTFGAGSRLTVL.

V usage is TRBV5-4 and J usage is TRBJ2-3; TRBD2 matches at 15 bases. Germline-derived CDR1 and CDR2 are SGHNT and YYREEE (reference sequence). The trim removed 5 bases at V and 3 bases at J, leaving 4 bases unmatched. There are 16 residues in the CDR3. This CDR3 is CASSPGLAGGTDTQYF. CDR3 DNA: TGTGCCAGCAGTCCGGGACTAGCGGGAGGAACAGATACGCAGTATTTT.

V and J are TRBV6-5 and TRBJ1-5; TRBD1 is a possible D gene (5 bases). The CDR3 extends over 15 amino acids. Germline V gene sequence: CDR1 MNHEY, CDR2 SVGAGI. V gave up 5 bases and J gave up 4 bases, with 15 bases separating them. The CDR3 nucleotides read TGTGCCAGCAGTGGCACCTGGGGCAGGAATCAGCCCCAGCATTTT. Translating it yields CASSGTWGRNQPQHF.